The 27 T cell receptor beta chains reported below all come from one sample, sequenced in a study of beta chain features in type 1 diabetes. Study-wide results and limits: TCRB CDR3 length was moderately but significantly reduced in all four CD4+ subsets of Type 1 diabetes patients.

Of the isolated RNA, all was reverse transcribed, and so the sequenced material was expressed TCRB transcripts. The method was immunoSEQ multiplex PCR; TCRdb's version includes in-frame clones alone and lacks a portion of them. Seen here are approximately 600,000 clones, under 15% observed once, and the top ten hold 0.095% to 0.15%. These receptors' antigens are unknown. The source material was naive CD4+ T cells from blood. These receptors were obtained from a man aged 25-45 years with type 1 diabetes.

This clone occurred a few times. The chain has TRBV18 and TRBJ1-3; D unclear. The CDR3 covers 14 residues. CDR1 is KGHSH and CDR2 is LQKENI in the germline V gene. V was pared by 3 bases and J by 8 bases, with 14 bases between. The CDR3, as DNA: TGTGCCAGCTCACCGAGAGACGGAGGAGACACCATATATTTT. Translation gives CASSPRDGGDTIYF.

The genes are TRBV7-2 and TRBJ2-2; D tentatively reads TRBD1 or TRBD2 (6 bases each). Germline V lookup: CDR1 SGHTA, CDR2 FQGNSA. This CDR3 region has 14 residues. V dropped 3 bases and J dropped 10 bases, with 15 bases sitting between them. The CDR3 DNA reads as TGTGCCAGCAGCTTCGACTCGGGGGCTGCGGAGCTGTTTTTT. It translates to CASSFDSGAAELFF.

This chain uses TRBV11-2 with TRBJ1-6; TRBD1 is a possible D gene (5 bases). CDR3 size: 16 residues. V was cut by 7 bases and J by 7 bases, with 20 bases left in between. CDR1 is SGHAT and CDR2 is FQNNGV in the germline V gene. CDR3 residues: CASTPPGGGGNSPLHF. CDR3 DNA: TGTGCCAGCACCCCGCCCGGGGGGGGAGGAAATTCACCCCTCCACTTT. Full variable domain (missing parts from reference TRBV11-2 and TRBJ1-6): EAGVAQSPRYKIIEKRQSVAFWCNPISGHATLYWYQQILGQGPKLLIQFQNNGVVDDSQLPKDRFSAERLKGVDSTLKIQPAKLEDSAVYLCASTPPGGGGNSPLHFGNGTRLTVT.

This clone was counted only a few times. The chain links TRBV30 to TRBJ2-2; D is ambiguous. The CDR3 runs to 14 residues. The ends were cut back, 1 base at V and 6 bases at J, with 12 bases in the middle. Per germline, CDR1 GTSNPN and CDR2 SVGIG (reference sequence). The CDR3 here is CAWSALSSAGELFF. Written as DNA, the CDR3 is TGTGCCTGGAGTGCCCTTTCGAGCGCCGGGGAGCTGTTTTTT.

The CDR3 DNA is TGTGCCAGCAGCGGAGGGACTAGCGGGCAGTTCTTC. Its translation: CASSGGTSGQFF. The V gene is TRBV9, the J gene TRBJ2-1; 11 bases are a match to TRBD2. Germline V CDR1 and CDR2: SGDLS, YYNGEE. Trimming took 3 bases from V and 12 from J; bases not matched to a gene: 2. This CDR3 has 12 amino acids.

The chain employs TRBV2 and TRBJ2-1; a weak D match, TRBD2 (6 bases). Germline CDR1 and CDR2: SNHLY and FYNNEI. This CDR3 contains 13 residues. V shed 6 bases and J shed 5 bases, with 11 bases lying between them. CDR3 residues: CASSPGLNNEQFF. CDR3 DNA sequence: TGTGCCAGCAGCCCCGGACTAAACAATGAGCAGTTCTTC.

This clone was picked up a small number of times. CDR3 protein: CASSPRGEQFF. Written as DNA, the CDR3 is TGTGCCAGCAGCCCTCGGGGGGAGCAGTTCTTC. The V call is TRBV11-2, the J call TRBJ2-1; D might be TRBD2 (6 bases). The CDR3 length is 11 residues. Trimming took off 5 bases at V and 10 bases at J, with 9 bases between the two ends. CDR1 is SGHAT, CDR2 FQNNGV, per germline.

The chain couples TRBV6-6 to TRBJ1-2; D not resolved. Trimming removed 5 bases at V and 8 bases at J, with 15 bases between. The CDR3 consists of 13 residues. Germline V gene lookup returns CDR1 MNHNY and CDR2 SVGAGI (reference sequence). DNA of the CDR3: TGTGCCAGCAGTAATATGGCGGATTGGGGCTACACCTTC. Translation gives CASSNMADWGYTF.

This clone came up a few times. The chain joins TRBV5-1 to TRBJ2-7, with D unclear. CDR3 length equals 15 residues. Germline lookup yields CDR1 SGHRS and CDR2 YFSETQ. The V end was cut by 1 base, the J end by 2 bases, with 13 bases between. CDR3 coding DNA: TGCGCCAGCAGCTTGTTAGTCAGTGGGACCTACGAGCAGTACTTC. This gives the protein CASSLLVSGTYEQYF.

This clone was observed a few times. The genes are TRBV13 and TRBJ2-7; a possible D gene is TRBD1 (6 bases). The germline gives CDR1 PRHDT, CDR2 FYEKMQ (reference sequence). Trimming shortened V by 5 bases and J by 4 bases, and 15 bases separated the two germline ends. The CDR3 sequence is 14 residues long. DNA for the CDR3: TGTGCCAGCAGCCGCGATGCGAGGGGGTACGAGCAGTACTTC. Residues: CASSRDARGYEQYF.

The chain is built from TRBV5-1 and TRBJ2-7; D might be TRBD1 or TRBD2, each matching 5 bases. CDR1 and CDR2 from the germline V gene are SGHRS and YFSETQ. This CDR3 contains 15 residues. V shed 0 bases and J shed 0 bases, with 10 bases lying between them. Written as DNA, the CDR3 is TGCGCCAGCAGCTTGGAATCTGGGGGCTCCTACGAGCAGTACTTC. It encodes CASSLESGGSYEQYF.

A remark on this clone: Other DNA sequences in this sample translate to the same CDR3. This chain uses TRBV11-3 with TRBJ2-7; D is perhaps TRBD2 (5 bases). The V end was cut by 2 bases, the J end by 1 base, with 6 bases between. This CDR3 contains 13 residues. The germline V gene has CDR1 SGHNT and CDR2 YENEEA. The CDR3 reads CASSLRGSYEQYF. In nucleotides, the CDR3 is TGTGCCAGCAGCTTAAGAGGGTCCTACGAGCAGTACTTC.

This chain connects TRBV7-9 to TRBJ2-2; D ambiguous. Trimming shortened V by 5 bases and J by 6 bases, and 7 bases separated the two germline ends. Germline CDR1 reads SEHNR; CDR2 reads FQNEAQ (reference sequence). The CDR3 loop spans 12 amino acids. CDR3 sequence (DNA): TGTGCCAGCAGCCCCCCGGCCGGGGAGCTGTTTTTT. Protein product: CASSPPAGELFF.

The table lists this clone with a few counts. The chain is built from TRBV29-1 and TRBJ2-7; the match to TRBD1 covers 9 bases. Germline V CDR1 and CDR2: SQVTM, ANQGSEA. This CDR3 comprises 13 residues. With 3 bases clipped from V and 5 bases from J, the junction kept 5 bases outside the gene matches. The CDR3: CSVDVGQGNEQYF. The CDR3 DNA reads TGCAGCGTTGATGTGGGACAGGGTAACGAGCAGTACTTC.

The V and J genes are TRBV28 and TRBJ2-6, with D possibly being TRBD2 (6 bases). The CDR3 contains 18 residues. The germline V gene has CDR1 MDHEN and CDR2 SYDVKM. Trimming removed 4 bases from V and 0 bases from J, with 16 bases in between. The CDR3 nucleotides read TGTGCCAGCAGTTCGCCGCTCGGGACTCTCTCTGGGGCCAACGTCCTGACTTTC. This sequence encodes CASSSPLGTLSGANVLTF.

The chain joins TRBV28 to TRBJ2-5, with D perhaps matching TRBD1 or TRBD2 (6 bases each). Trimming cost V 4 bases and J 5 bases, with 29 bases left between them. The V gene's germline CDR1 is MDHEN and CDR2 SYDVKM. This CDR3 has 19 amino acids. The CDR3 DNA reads TGTGCCAGCAGTTCGCCCTCAGAGGGGGGACAATCGTTAGGGGAGACCCAGTACTTC. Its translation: CASSSPSEGGQSLGETQYF.

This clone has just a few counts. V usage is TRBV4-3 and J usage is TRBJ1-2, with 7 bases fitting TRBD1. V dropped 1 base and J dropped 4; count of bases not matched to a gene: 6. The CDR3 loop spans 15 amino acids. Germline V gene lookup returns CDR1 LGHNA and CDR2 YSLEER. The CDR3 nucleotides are TGCGCCAGCAGCCAAGGCCCGGGACAGCCCTATGGCTACACCTTC. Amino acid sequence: CASSQGPGQPYGYTF.

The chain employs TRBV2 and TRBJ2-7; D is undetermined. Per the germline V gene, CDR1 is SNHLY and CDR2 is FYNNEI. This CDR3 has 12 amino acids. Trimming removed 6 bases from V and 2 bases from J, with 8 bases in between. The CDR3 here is CASSGGPYEQYF. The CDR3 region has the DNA TGTGCCAGCAGCGGCGGCCCCTACGAGCAGTACTTC. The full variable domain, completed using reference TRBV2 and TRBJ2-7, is EPEVTQTPSHQVTQMGQEVILRCVPISNHLYFYWYRQILGQKVEFLVSFYNNEISEKSEIFDDQFSVERPDGSNFTLKIRSTKLEDSAMYFCASSGGPYEQYFGPGTRLTVT.

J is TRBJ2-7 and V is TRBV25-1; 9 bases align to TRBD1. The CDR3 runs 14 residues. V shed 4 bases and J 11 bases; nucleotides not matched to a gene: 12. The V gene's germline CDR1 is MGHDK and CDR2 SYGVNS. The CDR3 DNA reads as TGTGCCAGCAGTGTCCCCGGGACAGGGACGTTCAAGTACTTC. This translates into CASSVPGTGTFKYF.

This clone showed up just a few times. The CDR3 region is CSVHSRETQYF. The CDR3 DNA reads TGCAGCGTGCACTCCCGAGAGACCCAGTACTTC. This chain uses TRBV29-1 with TRBJ2-5; no reliable D call. The CDR3 sequence is 11 residues long. CDR1 SQVTM and CDR2 ANQGSEA come from the germline V gene. V dropped 6 bases and J dropped 4 bases, with 9 bases sitting between them.

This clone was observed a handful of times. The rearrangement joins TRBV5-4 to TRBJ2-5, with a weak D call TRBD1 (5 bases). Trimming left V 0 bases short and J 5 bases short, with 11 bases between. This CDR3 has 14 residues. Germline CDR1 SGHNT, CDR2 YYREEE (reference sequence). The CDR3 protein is CASSLGQGVETQYF. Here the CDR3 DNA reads TGTGCCAGCAGCTTGGGGCAGGGCGTGGAGACCCAGTACTTC.

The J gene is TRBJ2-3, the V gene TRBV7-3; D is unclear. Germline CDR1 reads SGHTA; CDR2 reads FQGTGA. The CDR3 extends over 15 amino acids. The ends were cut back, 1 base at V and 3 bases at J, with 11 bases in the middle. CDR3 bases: TGTGCCAGCAGCTTAATTGGGTCGACAACAGATACGCAGTATTTT. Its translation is CASSLIGSTTDTQYF.

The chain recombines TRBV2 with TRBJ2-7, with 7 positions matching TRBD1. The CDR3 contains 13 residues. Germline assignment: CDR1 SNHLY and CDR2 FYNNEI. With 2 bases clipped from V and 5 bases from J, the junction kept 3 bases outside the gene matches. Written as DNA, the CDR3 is TGTGCCAGCAGTGAATGGGACAGAGACGAGCAGTACTTC. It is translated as CASSEWDRDEQYF.

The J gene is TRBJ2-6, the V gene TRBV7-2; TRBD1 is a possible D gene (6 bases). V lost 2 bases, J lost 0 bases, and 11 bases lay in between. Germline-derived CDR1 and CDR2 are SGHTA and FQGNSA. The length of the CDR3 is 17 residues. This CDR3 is CASSLRGQSSGANVLTF. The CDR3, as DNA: TGTGCCAGCAGCTTAAGGGGACAATCCTCTGGGGCCAACGTCCTGACTTTC.

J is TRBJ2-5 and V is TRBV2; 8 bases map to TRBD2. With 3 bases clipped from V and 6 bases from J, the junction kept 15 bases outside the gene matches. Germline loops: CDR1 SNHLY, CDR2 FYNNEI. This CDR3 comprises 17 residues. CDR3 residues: CASSENRGGGPAKTQYF. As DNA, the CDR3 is TGTGCCAGCAGTGAGAATCGGGGCGGGGGGCCCGCTAAGACCCAGTACTTC.

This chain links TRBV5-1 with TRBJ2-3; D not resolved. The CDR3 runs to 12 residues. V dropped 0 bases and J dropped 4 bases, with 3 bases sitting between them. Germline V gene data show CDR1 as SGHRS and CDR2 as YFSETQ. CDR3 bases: TGCGCCAGCAGCTTGGCATCAGATACGCAGTATTTT. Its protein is CASSLASDTQYF.

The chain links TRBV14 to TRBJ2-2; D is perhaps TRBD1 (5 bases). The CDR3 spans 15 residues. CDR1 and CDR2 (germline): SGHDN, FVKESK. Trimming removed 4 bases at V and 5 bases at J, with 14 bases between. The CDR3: CASSLSRVSTGELFF. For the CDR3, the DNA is TGTGCCAGCAGCCTGAGCAGGGTCTCGACCGGGGAGCTGTTTTTT.